A selection of T cell receptor beta chains follows, all from one sample in a study of blood T cell repertoires in COVID-19. TCRdb's table, derived via immunoSEQ multiplex PCR, lists solely in-frame clones and lacks some. This table holds some 300,000 clones, 90% to 95% found once. Sequencing was performed on PBMCs or T cells enriched from blood (not recorded which). The receptors were gathered from a woman in her 30s who had been exposed to COVID-19. The CDR3 runs from the conserved cysteine through the conserved F or W. The D gene is left open where the match is weak. Rows give clone size only sometimes, using once, few, many, or a class for an expanded clone.

d_call j_call clone_size v_call cdr3_nt cdr3_aa
TRBD1 TRBJ1-6 NA TRBV27 TGTGCCAGCAGTCTCGGACAGGGAGTTTCACCCCTCCACTTT CASSLGQGVSPLHF
TRBD2 TRBJ2-2 NA TRBV7-2 TGTGCCACCATTCGACTAGCGGGGGCCGGGGAGCTGTTTTTT CATIRLAGAGELFF
TRBD2 TRBJ2-7 NA TRBV7-2 TGTGCCAGCAGACCCGGGACTAGCTCCTACGAGCAGTACTTC CASRPGTSSYEQYF
TRBD2 TRBJ2-3 NA TRBV7-2 TGTGCCAGCAGCCTTCGACTAGCCACAGATACGCAGTATTTT CASSLRLATDTQYF
NA TRBJ1-1 NA TRBV5-5 TGTGCCAGCAGCTTGGCGGAACAGGTAATTGGCACTGAAGCTTTCTTT CASSLAEQVIGTEAFF
NA TRBJ1-2 once TRBV19 TGTGCCAGTAGTAAGGAGGGGAAGGAGTATGGCTACACCTTC CASSKEGKEYGYTF
TRBD1 TRBJ1-4 once TRBV7-6 TGTGCCAGCAGCGGCAGGGGGCGCGGTGAAAAACTGTTTTTT CASSGRGRGEKLFF
NA TRBJ2-7 NA TRBV2 TGTGCATCTAGCGCTACCTACGAGCAGTACTTC CASSATYEQYF
TRBD1 TRBJ2-6 NA TRBV24-1 TGTGCCACCAGAGGACAGGGGGCTGCGGGGGCCAACGTCCTGACTTTC CATRGQGAAGANVLTF
NA TRBJ2-7 NA TRBV11-1 TGTGCCAGCAGCACCCCCGGGAGCTACGAGCAGTACTTC CASSTPGSYEQYF
TRBD1 TRBJ2-7 once TRBV10-3 TGTGCCATCAGTGAAGGACAGGGCCTATGGTCAGAGCAGTACTTC CAISEGQGLWSEQYF
TRBD1 TRBJ1-5 few TRBV7-2 TGTGCCAGCAGCTCGGGACAGGGCAATCAGCCCCAGCATTTT CASSSGQGNQPQHF
NA TRBJ1-6 NA TRBV5-1 TGCGCCAGCAGCTTGGGCGGGGCAGCCTATAATTCACCCCTCCACTTT CASSLGGAAYNSPLHF
NA TRBJ1-1 NA TRBV9 TGTGCCAGCAGCCTATCTTGGGGGGTTGAAGCTTTCTTT CASSLSWGVEAFF
TRBD1 TRBJ1-2 NA TRBV6-5 TGTGCCAGCAGTTTAGGGGGCATTGGCTATGGCTACACCTTC CASSLGGIGYGYTF
NA TRBJ1-3 NA TRBV6-5 TGTGCCAGCAGTTACTCGGACAGAGCGTCTGGAAACACCATATATTTT CASSYSDRASGNTIYF
NA TRBJ2-2 NA TRBV4-2 TGTGCCAGCAGCCCGCAGGGGTCCTCCGGGGAGCTGTTTTTT CASSPQGSSGELFF
NA TRBJ2-5 NA TRBV19 TGTGCCAGTAGTATACGGGGGTTACAAGAGACCCAGTACTTC CASSIRGLQETQYF
NA TRBJ2-5 NA TRBV9 TGTGCCAGCAGCGTAGACACCAAGTACCAAGAGACCCAGTACTTC CASSVDTKYQETQYF
NA TRBJ2-7 once TRBV4-2 TGTGCCAGCAGCCAAGGGAGCTTGCAGTACTTC CASSQGSLQYF
NA TRBJ2-2 NA TRBV6-5 TGTGCCAGCAGACGACGAGACAGTTACACCGGGGAGCTGTTTTTT CASRRRDSYTGELFF
TRBD2 TRBJ2-1 NA TRBV9 TGTGCCAGCAGCGTAGGGCTAGCGGGGTACAATGAGCAGTTCTTC CASSVGLAGYNEQFF
NA TRBJ1-5 NA TRBV5-1 TGCGCCAGCAGCCCTATACAGGGTATTCAGCCCCAGCATTTT CASSPIQGIQPQHF
TRBD1 TRBJ2-2 NA TRBV24-1 TGTGCCACCCGGGACAGTTCCACCGGGGAGCTGTTTTTT CATRDSSTGELFF
NA TRBJ1-1 NA TRBV15 TGTGCCACCAGCAGAGATCGCACTGAAGCTTTCTTT CATSRDRTEAFF
NA TRBJ1-2 NA TRBV29-1 TGCAGCGTTGAACCGGAGGGCTCCTATGGCTACACCTTC CSVEPEGSYGYTF
NA TRBJ1-4 NA TRBV4-1 TGCGCCAGCAGCCAAGATGTCAGGGGCTCTAATGAAAAACTGTTTTTT CASSQDVRGSNEKLFF
NA TRBJ2-4 NA TRBV27 TGTGCCAGCAGTTTGGGCGGGTTGGGCATTCAGTACTTC CASSLGGLGIQYF
NA TRBJ2-7 NA TRBV9 TGTGCCAGCAGCATGTCGACAGGACCCCGAGCCGAGCAGTACTTC CASSMSTGPRAEQYF
TRBD1 TRBJ2-7 NA TRBV10-3 TGTGCCATCCAGGGACAGGGTTCCTACGAGCAGTACTTC CAIQGQGSYEQYF
TRBD1 TRBJ1-2 few TRBV6-1 TGTGCCAGCAGTGAAAAAGGGACAGCTTACTATGGCTACACCTTC CASSEKGTAYYGYTF
NA TRBJ1-5 NA TRBV5-1 TGCGCCAGCAGCTTGGTCGGGGGAGGTAGTCAGCCCCAGCATTTT CASSLVGGGSQPQHF
TRBD2 TRBJ2-3 few TRBV19 TGTGCCAGTAGTATAGGTGGCGGGGGACTCACAGATACGCAGTATTTT CASSIGGGGLTDTQYF
TRBD1 TRBJ1-2 NA TRBV5-6 TGTGCCAGCAGCCAAGACAGGGGGCAGGGCTACACCTTC CASSQDRGQGYTF
NA TRBJ1-2 few TRBV5-1 TGCGCCAGCAGCTTGGAGGGGACTGAGGATATGTACACCTTC CASSLEGTEDMYTF
NA TRBJ2-3 NA TRBV15 TGTGCCACCAGCAGAGCGGTGAGTGGCACAGATACGCAGTATTTT CATSRAVSGTDTQYF
TRBD1 TRBJ2-7 few TRBV6-5 TGTGCCAGCAGGCGGGGACAGGGATCCTACGAGCAGTACTTC CASRRGQGSYEQYF
NA TRBJ1-1 NA TRBV19 TGTGCCAGTAGTAAGTGGGCCACTGAAGCTTTCTTT CASSKWATEAFF
NA TRBJ1-2 NA TRBV25-1 TGTGCCAGCAGTGATCGGGGAAAAGCTAACTATGGCTACACCTTC CASSDRGKANYGYTF
TRBD2 TRBJ2-1 NA TRBV9 TGTGCCAGCAGCGCCCTGGGTAGCGGGGAGTCCTACAATGAGCAGTTCTTC CASSALGSGESYNEQFF
TRBD1 TRBJ2-3 NA TRBV19 TGTGCCAGTAGTATAGCCCGGACAGGGTTTAGCACAGATACGCAGTATTTT CASSIARTGFSTDTQYF
TRBD1 TRBJ1-6 few TRBV19 TGTGCCAGTAGTACCGGACAGGGGCTATTCTCCTATAATTCACCCCTCCACTTT CASSTGQGLFSYNSPLHF
NA TRBJ2-2 once TRBV4-3 TGCGCCAGCAGCCATCCCCTTGGGGGGAAGACCGGGGAGCTGTTTTTT CASSHPLGGKTGELFF
NA TRBJ1-4 NA TRBV7-6 TGTGCCAGCAGTGCAGAGGGCTTGCTGAGCTCAAAACTGTTTTTT CASSAEGLLSSKLFF
NA TRBJ1-2 NA TRBV14 TGTGCCAGCAGCCAAGGCCCGCCGGGGGGCAACTATGGCTACACCTTC CASSQGPPGGNYGYTF
TRBD2 TRBJ2-5 once TRBV3-1/TRBV3-2 TGTGCCAGCAGCCAAGGGACTAGCGGGGCTGGGGAGACCCAGTACTTC CASSQGTSGAGETQYF
NA TRBJ1-2 once TRBV12-3/TRBV12-4 TGTGCCAGCAGTTTAGTGACTATTGGCTACACCTTC CASSLVTIGYTF
NA TRBJ1-1 NA TRBV5-1 TGCGCCAGCAGCCAGGACAGACTGAACACTGAAGCTTTCTTT CASSQDRLNTEAFF
TRBD2 TRBJ2-5 once TRBV5-1 TGCGCCAGCAGCTTGAGAGCGGGGGTACAAGAGACCCAGTACTTC CASSLRAGVQETQYF
NA TRBJ1-1 NA TRBV18 TGTGCCAGCTCACCTGGGCAAAGTCGCAGGAACACTGAAGCTTTCTTT CASSPGQSRRNTEAFF
TRBD1 TRBJ2-5 NA TRBV24-1 TGTGCCACCGGGGGACAGGGTAGTATAGAGACCCAGTACTTC CATGGQGSIETQYF
NA TRBJ1-3 NA TRBV6-6 TGTGCCAGCAGCCACACGGTGGAGGATCACGGAAACACCATATATTTT CASSHTVEDHGNTIYF
TRBD1 TRBJ2-7 NA TRBV5-1 TGCGCCAGCAGCTCCCAGGGGGACAGCTACGAGCAGTACTTC CASSSQGDSYEQYF
NA TRBJ2-7 NA TRBV10-3 TGTGCCATCAGTGAGTCGAGGGACGAGCAGTACTTC CAISESRDEQYF
NA TRBJ1-1 NA TRBV7-2 TGTGCCAGCAGCTTTCTTGGAGGGTTGAACACTGAAGCTTTCTTT CASSFLGGLNTEAFF
NA TRBJ1-1 NA TRBV19 TGTGCCAGTAGTATTGGGGGGGGCAACACTGAAGCTTTCTTT CASSIGGGNTEAFF